This section outlines one T cell receptor beta chain sequence together with its context. Its target is not known. The authors reverse transcribed all of the isolated RNA, so sequencing captured expressed TCRB transcripts. TCRdb keeps only in-frame clones here, not all; method: immunoSEQ multiplex PCR. The table shows 300,000 to 400,000 clones, with roughly 14% occurring only once. The data derive from a study of beta chain features in type 1 diabetes. Overall study: Analysis included 95 million to 140 million sorted cells drawn from all samples. Study-level findings and limits: The question of HLA type influencing TCRB rearrangement was one that remained unresolved here. People with Type 1 diabetes carried modestly yet significantly shorter TCRB CDR3s in all four CD4+ subsets. VDJ junctions in type 1 diabetes patients carried more deletions and fewer insertions. The naive, central memory and Treg TCRB repertoires looked more alike in patients than they did in healthy donors.

This CDR3 has 14 residues. Looked up from germline, CDR1 is KGHSH and CDR2 is LQKENI. The trim removed 2 bases at V and 3 bases at J, leaving 3 bases unmatched. The receptor comes from a woman younger than 30 with type 1 diabetes. V usage is TRBV18 and J usage is TRBJ2-7, with 8 bases that match TRBD2. Sequenced material: naive CD4+ T cells from blood. The CDR3 reads CASSPGAGGYEQYF. DNA for the CDR3: TGTGCCAGCTCACCAGGGGCGGGAGGCTACGAGCAGTACTTC.